This T cell receptor beta chain was sequenced for a study of shared clonotypes between healthy human individuals. Study results and limitations: Since donors were few, the genetic and exposure-history diversity represented was limited.

Concerning this clone: Its matching antigen is unknown.

The CDR3 length is 14 residues. V shed 6 bases and J 5 bases; nucleotides not matched to a gene: 8. Per germline, CDR1 MNHNS and CDR2 SASEGT. TCRdb keeps only in-frame clones here, not all; method: immunoSEQ multiplex PCR. The table lists 1,100,000 or so clones, about 84% of them singletons. This rearrangement joins TRBV6-1 to TRBJ2-5, with 8 bases aligning to TRBD1. The receptor was derived from a man in his late teens or twenties in good health. Some clones in this sample may be carry-over from other donors' samples. Input material: memory CD4+ T cells from PBMCs. The subset: CD45RA-negative fraction. CDR3 amino acids: CASRWTGRGETQYF. DNA of the CDR3: TGTGCCAGCAGATGGACAGGGCGGGGTGAGACCCAGTACTTC.